This TCR beta chain was profiled in a study of blood T cell repertoires in COVID-19. The CDR3 consists of 14 residues. V lost 4 bases, J lost 3 bases, and 13 bases lay in between. The germline gives CDR1 MNHEY, CDR2 SVGEGT. Here immunoSEQ multiplex PCR was the method, and the copy in TCRdb shows in-frame clones only, minus some. The sample lists about 86,000 clones, 80% to 85% seen once, with around 29% in the top ten. The rearrangement links TRBV6-2 or TRBV6-3 to TRBJ2-7; perhaps TRBD1 as D (6 bases). The sequenced sample was peripheral blood. This TCR came from an elderly woman with active or convalescent COVID-19. The CDR3 DNA is TGTGCCAGCAGTTGGGCCAGGGGTGACTACGAGCAGTACTTC. This translates into CASSWARGDYEQYF.